Listed here are 7 T cell receptor beta chains from one sample, sequenced in a study of CD8 T cells in ankylosing spondylitis. TCRdb independently ran MiXCR on the 5' RACE reads; one entry per CDR3 protein. The sample shows hundreds of thousands of distinct CDR3 sequences, about 12% of them seen only once. These TCRs' antigens remain unknown. Study-wide findings and caveats: A motif in TCR beta, a set of under ten highly homologous variants, appeared characteristic of ankylosing spondylitis blood.

The sequenced sample was blood, either unsorted or a sorted T cell fraction (not recorded which). These receptors originate from a male donor with ankylosing spondylitis.

The chain couples TRBV7-8 to TRBJ2-1, with 8 bases lining up with TRBD1. This CDR3 has 14 amino acids. CDR1 and CDR2 from the germline V gene are SGHVS and FQNEAQ. The V and J ends lost 3 bases and 7 bases, in that order; junction bases with no gene match: 5. The CDR3 region has the DNA TGTGCCAGCAGCTTCAGGGGGCGAAATAATGAGCAGTTCTTC. Protein: CASSFRGRNNEQFF.

The genes are TRBV24-1 and TRBJ2-1; D is ambiguous. The germline V and J ends were trimmed by 0 bases and 9 bases, with 5 bases remaining between them. The CDR3 is 12 residues long. Germline loops: CDR1 KGHDR, CDR2 SFDVKD. The CDR3 DNA follows: TGTGCCACCAGTGATTTGTTTCGTGAGCAGTTCTTC. Its translation is CATSDLFREQFF.

The chain uses TRBV9 and TRBJ2-3; 9 bases agree with TRBD2. Germline CDR1 is SGDLS and CDR2 is YYNGEE. V shed 7 bases and J 9 bases; nucleotides not matched to a gene: 3. The CDR3 is 11 amino acids. CDR3 amino acids: CASRGGGTQYF. CDR3 coding DNA: TGTGCCAGCCGCGGGGGGGGAACGCAGTATTTT.

The rearrangement joins TRBV5-1 to TRBJ2-3, with D unclear. Trimming left V 4 bases short and J 5 bases short, with 8 bases between. CDR1 and CDR2 (germline): SGHRS, YFSETQ. The CDR3 covers 12 residues. The CDR3 region has the DNA TGCGCCAGCAGCCCGACGGTAGATACGCAGTATTTT. Translation gives CASSPTVDTQYF.

The chain employs TRBV7-8 and TRBJ1-2; 8 nucleotides match TRBD1. V was pared by 5 bases and J by 8 bases, with 16 bases of the junction left unmatched. Germline CDR1 and CDR2: SGHVS and FQNEAQ. The CDR3 sequence is 16 residues long. The DNA for the CDR3 is TGTGCCAGCAGCGCGAAGGGATACAGGGGGACGAGCGGCTACACCTTC. It codes for CASSAKGYRGTSGYTF.

This clonotype was picked up a small number of times. This chain joins TRBV5-1 and TRBJ2-5; tentatively, D is TRBD1 (7 bases). Germline-derived CDR1 and CDR2 are SGHRS and YFSETQ. This CDR3 comprises 14 residues. The V and J ends lost 7 bases and 4 bases respectively, with 17 bases between them. The CDR3 DNA is TGCGCCAGCGGCGGAACCCAGGGGGGAGAGACCCAGTACTTC. It translates to CASGGTQGGETQYF.

This clonotype has only a few counts. This chain uses TRBV20-1 with TRBJ1-5, with D unresolved. V lost 6 bases and J 0 bases, leaving 15 bases between the germline ends. Germline V gene lookup returns CDR1 DFQATT and CDR2 SNEGSKA (reference sequence). The CDR3 consists of 15 residues. CDR3 protein: CSASGESYSNQPQHF. Written as DNA, the CDR3 is TGCAGTGCAAGTGGGGAAAGTTATAGCAATCAGCCCCAGCATTTT.